These T cell receptor beta chains were read from a single sample in a study of blood T cells in healthy people across ages. TCRdb passed the 5' RACE reads through MiXCR, listing each CDR3 protein once. This sample has hundreds of thousands of distinct CDR3 sequences; roughly 25% occur once, and the top ten carry less than 3.5%. The data also belong to a second study, concerning T cells of mothers and their children.

The source material was blood. These receptors came from a boy between 10 and 17 years old in good health. Each CDR3 is given with its conserved first and last residue. Fields, in order: V gene, clone size, D gene, J gene, CDR3 DNA, CDR3 protein. The D gene is left open where the match is weak. Clone size is given for some rows only: seen once, a few or many times, or a class if the clone is expanded.

v_gene: TRBV7-9; abundance: NA; d_gene: NA; j_gene: TRBJ2-3; CDR3nt: TGTGCCATCCCAGTCGCGGCAGATACGCAGTATTTT; CDR3aa: CAIPVAADTQYF
v_gene: TRBV2; abundance: few; d_gene: TRBD1; j_gene: TRBJ2-1; CDR3nt: TGTGCCGGCACGGGACAGTCCCTTATCTACGAGCAGTGCTTC; CDR3aa: CAGTGQSLIYEQCF
v_gene: TRBV12-3/TRBV12-4; abundance: NA; d_gene: TRBD2; j_gene: TRBJ2-3; CDR3nt: TGTGCCAGCAGTTTAAGTGGACTAGCGGGGGGAATTACGCAGTATTTT; CDR3aa: CASSLSGLAGGITQYF
v_gene: TRBV7-3; abundance: few; d_gene: NA; j_gene: TRBJ2-1; CDR3nt: TGTGCCAGCAGCTCGGCAGCCTCGAGCTCCTACAATGAGCAGTTCTTC; CDR3aa: CASSSAASSSYNEQFF
v_gene: TRBV4-2; abundance: NA; d_gene: NA; j_gene: TRBJ2-5; CDR3nt: TGTGCCAGCAGCCAACCCGGGAGGAGGGGGGAGACCCAGTACTTC; CDR3aa: CASSQPGRRGETQYF
v_gene: TRBV6-1; abundance: NA; d_gene: NA; j_gene: TRBJ1-2; CDR3nt: TGTGCCAGCAGTCCTCTAGTGGGAGGAACCTATGGCTACACCTTC; CDR3aa: CASSPLVGGTYGYTF
v_gene: TRBV7-6; abundance: few; d_gene: TRBD1; j_gene: TRBJ2-1; CDR3nt: TGTGCCAGCAGCTTACGACCGGGACAGGGAGGCAATGAGCAGTTCTTC; CDR3aa: CASSLRPGQGGNEQFF
v_gene: TRBV12-3/TRBV12-4; abundance: NA; d_gene: TRBD2; j_gene: TRBJ2-1; CDR3nt: TGTGCCAGCAGCCTCACAACGGGGGGAGGCGATGAGCAGTTCTTC; CDR3aa: CASSLTTGGGDEQFF
v_gene: TRBV25-1; abundance: NA; d_gene: TRBD1; j_gene: TRBJ1-6; CDR3nt: TGTGCCAGCAGTGCAGGGGGCTGGAGCTCCTATAATTCACCCCTCCACTTT; CDR3aa: CASSAGGWSSYNSPLHF
v_gene: TRBV6-1; abundance: few; d_gene: NA; j_gene: TRBJ1-2; CDR3nt: TGTGCCAGCAGTGAGACAGATTGGCACTATGGCTACACCTTC; CDR3aa: CASSETDWHYGYTF
v_gene: TRBV5-1; abundance: NA; d_gene: NA; j_gene: TRBJ2-3; CDR3nt: TGCGCCAGCAGCTTGTCGGCACAAGATACGCAGTATTTT; CDR3aa: CASSLSAQDTQYF
v_gene: TRBV5-1; abundance: few; d_gene: NA; j_gene: TRBJ2-5; CDR3nt: TGCGCCAGCGGCGGCTTAATGTACCAAGAGACCCAGTACTTC; CDR3aa: CASGGLMYQETQYF
v_gene: TRBV7-3; abundance: few; d_gene: TRBD1; j_gene: TRBJ2-7; CDR3nt: TGTGCCAGCAGCTTGACAGGGTGGGCCGGGAACGAGCAGTACTTC; CDR3aa: CASSLTGWAGNEQYF
v_gene: TRBV5-1; abundance: many; d_gene: NA; j_gene: TRBJ2-1; CDR3nt: TGTGCCAGCAGCTTAGAGGGGGGGTACAATGAGCAGTTCTTC; CDR3aa: CASSLEGGYNEQFF
v_gene: TRBV18; abundance: NA; d_gene: TRBD1; j_gene: TRBJ1-6; CDR3nt: TGTGCCAGCTCACCAATACCCGACAGGGCGAATTCACCCCTCCACTTT; CDR3aa: CASSPIPDRANSPLHF
v_gene: TRBV5-1; abundance: few; d_gene: NA; j_gene: TRBJ1-1; CDR3nt: TGCGCCAGCAGCATAACGACGGGGCCCACTGAAGCTTTCTTT; CDR3aa: CASSITTGPTEAFF
v_gene: TRBV5-1; abundance: few; d_gene: TRBD2; j_gene: TRBJ2-1; CDR3nt: TGCGCCAGCAGCTTGCGGGCTAGCGGGGGCCTCGGGGAGCAGTTCTTC; CDR3aa: CASSLRASGGLGEQFF
v_gene: TRBV7-6; abundance: few; d_gene: TRBD2; j_gene: TRBJ2-5; CDR3nt: TGTGCCAGCAGCGAACTAGCGGTGGCCCAGGAAGAGCAGTACTTC; CDR3aa: CASSELAVAQEEQYF
v_gene: TRBV29-1; abundance: few; d_gene: NA; j_gene: TRBJ1-4; CDR3nt: TGCAGCGTTGAAGATCCTCGGCAGGTTTCCACTAATGAAAAACTGTTTTTT; CDR3aa: CSVEDPRQVSTNEKLFF
v_gene: TRBV7-9; abundance: NA; d_gene: NA; j_gene: TRBJ2-5; CDR3nt: TGTGCCAGCAGCGGAGGGAACCGCAGGACAGAAGTGCAAGAGACCCAGTACTTC; CDR3aa: CASSGGNRRTEVQETQYF
v_gene: TRBV12-3/TRBV12-4; abundance: few; d_gene: NA; j_gene: TRBJ1-3; CDR3nt: TGTGCCAGCAGAGAGACAAGCGGAAACACCATATATTTT; CDR3aa: CASRETSGNTIYF
v_gene: TRBV5-1; abundance: few; d_gene: NA; j_gene: TRBJ2-5; CDR3nt: TGCGCCAGCAGCTTGGTCCGGGACCCTGGGCGCGAGACCCAGTACTTC; CDR3aa: CASSLVRDPGRETQYF
v_gene: TRBV20-1; abundance: NA; d_gene: NA; j_gene: TRBJ2-6; CDR3nt: TGCAGTGCTAGTGAGGGCTCTGGGGCCAACGTCCTGACTTTC; CDR3aa: CSASEGSGANVLTF
v_gene: TRBV29-1; abundance: few; d_gene: NA; j_gene: TRBJ2-1; CDR3nt: TGCAGCGTTGGGTTGTCAGGGGTATTGAGCAATGAGCAGTTCTTC; CDR3aa: CSVGLSGVLSNEQFF
v_gene: TRBV20-1; abundance: once; d_gene: TRBD1; j_gene: TRBJ1-2; CDR3nt: TGCGGTGCTAGGTGGGACAGGGGTATGGAGGGCTACACCTTC; CDR3aa: CGARWDRGMEGYTF
v_gene: TRBV7-9; abundance: NA; d_gene: NA; j_gene: TRBJ2-5; CDR3nt: TGTGCCAGCAGCTTACCCCGCGGGCTGGAGACCCAGTACTTC; CDR3aa: CASSLPRGLETQYF